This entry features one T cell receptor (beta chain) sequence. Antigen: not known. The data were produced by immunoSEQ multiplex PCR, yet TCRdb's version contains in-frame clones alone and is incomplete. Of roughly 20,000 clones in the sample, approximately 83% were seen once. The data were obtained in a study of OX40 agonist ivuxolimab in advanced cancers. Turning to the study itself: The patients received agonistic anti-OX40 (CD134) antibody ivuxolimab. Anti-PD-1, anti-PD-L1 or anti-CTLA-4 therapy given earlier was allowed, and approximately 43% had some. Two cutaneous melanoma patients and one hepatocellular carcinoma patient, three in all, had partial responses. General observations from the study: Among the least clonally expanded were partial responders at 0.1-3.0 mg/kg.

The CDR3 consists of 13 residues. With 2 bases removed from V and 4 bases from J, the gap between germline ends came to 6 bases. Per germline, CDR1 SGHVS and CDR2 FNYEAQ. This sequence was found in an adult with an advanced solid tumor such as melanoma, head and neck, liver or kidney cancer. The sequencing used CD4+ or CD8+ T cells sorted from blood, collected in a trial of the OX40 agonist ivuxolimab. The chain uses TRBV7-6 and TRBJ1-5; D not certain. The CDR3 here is CASSLRGNQPQHF. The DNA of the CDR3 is TGTGCCAGCAGCTTACGAGGGAATCAGCCCCAGCATTTT.